This note documents a single T cell receptor (beta chain) sequence. Its antigen is not known. The data are from a study of T cell responses to AZD1222 COVID-19 vaccine. Study conclusions and caveats: The repertoires were collected only after the peak T cell response. Only 6 or 7 people who got AZD1222 tested seropositive at baseline. White British ancestry dominated among donors, who included more females, and clonal diversity was possibly underestimated.

This table comes from immunoSEQ multiplex PCR, and its TCRdb copy is limited to in-frame clones, with some not included. The sample consists of 100,000 to 150,000 clones, around 84% of them appearing once. The CDR3 totals 14 residues. V was trimmed by 2 bases and J by 3 bases, leaving 10 bases between them. CDR1 is MGHRA and CDR2 is YSYEKL in the germline V gene. The sample here was peripheral blood, taken on day 0 of AZD1222 vaccination. This receptor was identified in an adult in good health. V and J are TRBV4-1 and TRBJ1-2, with D perhaps matching TRBD1 (6 bases). The CDR3 here is CASSQQQGYYGYTF. CDR3 DNA: TGCGCCAGCAGCCAACAACAGGGCTACTATGGCTACACCTTC.